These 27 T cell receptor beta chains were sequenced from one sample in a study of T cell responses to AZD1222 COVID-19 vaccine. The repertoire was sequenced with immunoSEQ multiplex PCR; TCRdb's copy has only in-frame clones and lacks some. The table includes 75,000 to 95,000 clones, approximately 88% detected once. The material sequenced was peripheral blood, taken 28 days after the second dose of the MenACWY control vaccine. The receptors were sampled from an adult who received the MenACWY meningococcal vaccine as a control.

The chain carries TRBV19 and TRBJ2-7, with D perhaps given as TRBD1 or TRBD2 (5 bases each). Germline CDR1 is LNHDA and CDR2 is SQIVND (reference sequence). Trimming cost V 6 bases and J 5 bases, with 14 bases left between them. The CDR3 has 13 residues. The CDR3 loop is CASRVRAGHEQYF. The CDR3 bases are TGTGCCAGTAGGGTGCGGGCAGGGCACGAGCAGTACTTC. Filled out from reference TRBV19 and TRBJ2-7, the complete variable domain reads DGGITQSPKYLFRKEGQNVTLSCEQNLNHDAMYWYRQDPGQGLRLIYYSQIVNDFQKGDIAEGYSVSREKKESFPLTVTSAQKNPTAFYLCASRVRAGHEQYFGPGTRLTVT.

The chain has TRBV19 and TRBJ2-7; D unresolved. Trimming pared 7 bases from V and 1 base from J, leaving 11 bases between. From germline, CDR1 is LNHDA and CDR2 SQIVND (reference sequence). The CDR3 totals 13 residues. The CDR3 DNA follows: TGTGCCAGTACAAGTGGGCCGTCCTACGAGCAGTACTTC. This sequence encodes CASTSGPSYEQYF.

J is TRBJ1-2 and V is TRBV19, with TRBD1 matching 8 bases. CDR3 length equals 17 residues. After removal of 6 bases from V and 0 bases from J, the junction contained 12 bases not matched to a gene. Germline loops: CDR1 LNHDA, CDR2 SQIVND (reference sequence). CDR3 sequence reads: CASSHRGQVISNYGYTF. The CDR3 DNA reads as TGTGCCAGTAGCCATCGGGGACAGGTTATTTCTAACTATGGCTACACCTTC.

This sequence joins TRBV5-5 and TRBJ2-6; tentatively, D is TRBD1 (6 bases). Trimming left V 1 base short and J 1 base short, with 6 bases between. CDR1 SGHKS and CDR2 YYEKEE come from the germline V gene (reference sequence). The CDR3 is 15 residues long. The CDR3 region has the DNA TGTGCCAGCAGCTTGACAGGGTCTGGGGCCAACGTCCTGACTTTC. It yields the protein CASSLTGSGANVLTF.

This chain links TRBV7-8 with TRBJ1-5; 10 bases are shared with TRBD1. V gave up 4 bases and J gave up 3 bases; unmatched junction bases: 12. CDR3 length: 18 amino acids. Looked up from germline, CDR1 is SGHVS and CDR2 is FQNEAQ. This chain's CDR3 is CASSSFRGTGESNQPQHF. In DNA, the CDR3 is TGTGCCAGCAGCTCATTTAGGGGGACAGGGGAATCCAATCAGCCCCAGCATTTT. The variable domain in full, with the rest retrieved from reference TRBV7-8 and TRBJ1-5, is GAGVSQSPRYKVAKRGQDVALRCDPISGHVSLFWYQQALGQGPEFLTYFQNEAQLDKSGLPSDRFFAERPEGSVSTLKIQRTQQEDSAVYLCASSSFRGTGESNQPQHFGDGTRLSIL.

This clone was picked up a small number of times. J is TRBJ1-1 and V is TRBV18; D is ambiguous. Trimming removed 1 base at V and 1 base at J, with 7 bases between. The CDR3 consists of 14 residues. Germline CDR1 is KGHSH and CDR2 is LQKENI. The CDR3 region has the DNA TGTGCCAGCTCACCACTGGCAGAGAACACTGAAGCTTTCTTT. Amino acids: CASSPLAENTEAFF. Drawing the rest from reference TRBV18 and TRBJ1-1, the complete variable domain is NAGVMQNPRHLVRRRGQEARLRCSPMKGHSHVYWYRQLPEEGLKFMVYLQKENIIDESGMPKERFSAEFPKEGPSILRIQQVVRGDSAAYFCASSPLAENTEAFFGQGTRLTVV.

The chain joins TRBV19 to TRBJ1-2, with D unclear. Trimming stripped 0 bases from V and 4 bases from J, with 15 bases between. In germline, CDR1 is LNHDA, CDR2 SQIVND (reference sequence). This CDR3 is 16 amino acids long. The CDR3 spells CASSIDSAGRVYGYTF. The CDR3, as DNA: TGTGCCAGTAGTATAGACTCGGCAGGACGAGTCTATGGCTACACCTTC. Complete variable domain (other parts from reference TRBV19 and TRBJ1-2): DGGITQSPKYLFRKEGQNVTLSCEQNLNHDAMYWYRQDPGQGLRLIYYSQIVNDFQKGDIAEGYSVSREKKESFPLTVTSAQKNPTAFYLCASSIDSAGRVYGYTFGSGTRLTVV.

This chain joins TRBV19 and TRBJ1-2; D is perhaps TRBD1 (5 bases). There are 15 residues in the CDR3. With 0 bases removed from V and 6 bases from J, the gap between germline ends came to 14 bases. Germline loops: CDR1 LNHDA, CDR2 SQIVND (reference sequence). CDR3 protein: CASSIDQGPTNGYTF. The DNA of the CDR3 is TGTGCCAGTAGTATAGATCAGGGCCCGACAAATGGCTACACCTTC.

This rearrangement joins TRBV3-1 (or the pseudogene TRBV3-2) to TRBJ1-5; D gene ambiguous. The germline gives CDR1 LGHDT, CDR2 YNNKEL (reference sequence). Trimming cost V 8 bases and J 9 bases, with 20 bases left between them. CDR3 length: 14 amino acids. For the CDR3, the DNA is TGTGCCAGCCCTACACCCGGGGTAATCAGGCCCCAGCATTTT. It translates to CASPTPGVIRPQHF.

This chain's CDR3 is CASRDDRAGTDTQYF. Written as DNA, the CDR3 is TGTGCCAGCAGGGACGACAGGGCTGGCACAGATACGCAGTATTTT. This chain connects TRBV28 to TRBJ2-3; 7 bases line up with TRBD1. Germline V gene sequence: CDR1 MDHEN, CDR2 SYDVKM. Trimming cost V 6 bases and J 1 base; bases outside gene matches: 7. The CDR3 covers 15 residues.

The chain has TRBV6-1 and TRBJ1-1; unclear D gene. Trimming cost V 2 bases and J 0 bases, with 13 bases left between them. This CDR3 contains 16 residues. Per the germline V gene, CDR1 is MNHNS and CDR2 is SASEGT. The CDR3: CASSESRIVMNTEAFF. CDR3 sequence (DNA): TGTGCCAGCAGTGAATCGAGAATTGTAATGAACACTGAAGCTTTCTTT.

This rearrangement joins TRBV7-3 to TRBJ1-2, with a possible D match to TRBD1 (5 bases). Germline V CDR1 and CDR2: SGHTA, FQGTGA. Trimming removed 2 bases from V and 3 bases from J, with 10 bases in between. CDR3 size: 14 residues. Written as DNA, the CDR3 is TGTGCCAGCAGCTTACAGGGTAGCGACTATGGCTACACCTTC. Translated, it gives CASSLQGSDYGYTF.

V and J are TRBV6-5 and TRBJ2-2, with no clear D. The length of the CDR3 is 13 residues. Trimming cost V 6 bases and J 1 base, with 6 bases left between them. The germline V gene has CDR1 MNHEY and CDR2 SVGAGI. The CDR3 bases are TGTGCCAGCAGGACCGAGAACACCGGGGAGCTGTTTTTT. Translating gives CASRTENTGELFF.

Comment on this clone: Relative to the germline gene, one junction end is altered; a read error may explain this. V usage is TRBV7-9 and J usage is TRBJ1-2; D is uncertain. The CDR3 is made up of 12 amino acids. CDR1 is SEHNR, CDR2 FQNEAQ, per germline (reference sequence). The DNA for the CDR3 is TGTGCCAGCAGCTTAGATGCTGATGGCCACACCTTC. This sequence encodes CASSLDADGHTF.

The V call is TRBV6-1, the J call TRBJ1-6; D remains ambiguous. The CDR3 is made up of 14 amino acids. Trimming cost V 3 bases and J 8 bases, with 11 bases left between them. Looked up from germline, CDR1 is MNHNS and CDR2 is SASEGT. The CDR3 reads CASSDEGGHSPLHF. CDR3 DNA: TGTGCCAGCAGTGATGAGGGAGGCCATTCACCCCTCCACTTT.

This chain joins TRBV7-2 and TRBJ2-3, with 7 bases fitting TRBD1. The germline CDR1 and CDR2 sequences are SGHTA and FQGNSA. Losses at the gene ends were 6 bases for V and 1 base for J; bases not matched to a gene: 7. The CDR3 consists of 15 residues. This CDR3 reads CASSSDRSRTDTQYF. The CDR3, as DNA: TGTGCCAGCAGTTCGGACAGGTCGCGCACAGATACGCAGTATTTT.

The CDR3 sequence is CASSAGHQETQYF. CDR3 in DNA: TGTGCCAGCAGTGCGGGACACCAAGAGACCCAGTACTTC. This chain connects TRBV2 to TRBJ2-5; either TRBD1 or TRBD2 may fit D (5 bases each). Germline loops: CDR1 SNHLY, CDR2 FYNNEI. This CDR3 comprises 13 residues. The V and J ends lost 4 bases and 0 bases respectively, with 6 bases between them.

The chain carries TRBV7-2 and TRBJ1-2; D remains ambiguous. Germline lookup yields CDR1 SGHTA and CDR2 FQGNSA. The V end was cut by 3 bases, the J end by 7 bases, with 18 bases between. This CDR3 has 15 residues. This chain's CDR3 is CASSFPGILPSGYTF. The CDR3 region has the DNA TGTGCCAGCAGCTTCCCGGGGATCCTTCCTTCTGGCTACACCTTC.

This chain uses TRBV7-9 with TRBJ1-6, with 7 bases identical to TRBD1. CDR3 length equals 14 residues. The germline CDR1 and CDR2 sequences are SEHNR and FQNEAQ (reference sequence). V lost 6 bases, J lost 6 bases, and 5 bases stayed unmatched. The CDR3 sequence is CASSSGQTNSPLHF. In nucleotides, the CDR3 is TGTGCCAGCAGTTCGGGACAGACTAATTCACCCCTCCACTTT. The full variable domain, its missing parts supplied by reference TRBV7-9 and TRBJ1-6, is DTGVSQNPRHKITKRGQNVTFRCDPISEHNRLYWYRQTLGQGPEFLTYFQNEAQLEKSRLLSDRFSAERPKGSFSTLEIQRTEQGDSAMYLCASSSGQTNSPLHFGNGTRLTVT.

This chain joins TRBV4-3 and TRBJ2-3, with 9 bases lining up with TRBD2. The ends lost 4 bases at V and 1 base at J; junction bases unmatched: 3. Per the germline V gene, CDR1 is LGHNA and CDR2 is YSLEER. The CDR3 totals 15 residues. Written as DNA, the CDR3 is TGCGCCAGCAGCCCTGGCGGGGGGGGCACAGATACGCAGTATTTT. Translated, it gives CASSPGGGGTDTQYF.

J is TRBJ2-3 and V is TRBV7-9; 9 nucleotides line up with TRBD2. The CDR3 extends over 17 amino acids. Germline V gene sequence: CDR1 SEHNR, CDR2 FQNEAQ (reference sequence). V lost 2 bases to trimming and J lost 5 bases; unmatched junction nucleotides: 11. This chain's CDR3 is CASSLNLAGTQGDTQYF. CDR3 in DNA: TGTGCCAGCAGCTTAAATCTAGCGGGGACCCAAGGAGATACGCAGTATTTT.

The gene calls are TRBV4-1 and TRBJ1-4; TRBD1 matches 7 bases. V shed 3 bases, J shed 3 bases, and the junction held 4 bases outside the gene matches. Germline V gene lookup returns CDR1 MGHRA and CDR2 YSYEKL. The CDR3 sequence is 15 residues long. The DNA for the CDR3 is TGCGCCAGCAGCCATACGACAGGGTCTAATGAAAAACTGTTTTTT. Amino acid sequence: CASSHTTGSNEKLFF.

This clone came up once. The chain's CDR3 is CAISESITPETQYF. The CDR3 nucleotides read TGTGCCATCAGTGAGTCGATCACTCCAGAGACCCAGTACTTC. This chain connects TRBV10-3 to TRBJ2-5; D is ambiguous. Germline V gene sequence: CDR1 ENHRY, CDR2 SYGVKD. This CDR3 has 14 amino acids. The V gene lost 0 bases and the J gene lost 4 bases, with 9 bases spanning the gap.

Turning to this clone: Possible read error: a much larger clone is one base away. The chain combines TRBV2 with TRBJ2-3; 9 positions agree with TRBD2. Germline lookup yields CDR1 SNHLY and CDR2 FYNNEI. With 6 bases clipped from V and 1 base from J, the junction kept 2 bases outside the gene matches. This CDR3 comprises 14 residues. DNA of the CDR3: TGTGCCAGCAGGGAGCGGGGGGGCACAGATACGCAGTATTTT. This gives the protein CASRERGGTDTQYF.

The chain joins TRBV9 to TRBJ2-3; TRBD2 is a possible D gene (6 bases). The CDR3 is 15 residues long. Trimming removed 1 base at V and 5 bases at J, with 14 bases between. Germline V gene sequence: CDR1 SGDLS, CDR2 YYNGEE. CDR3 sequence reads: CASSVTASDRDTQYF. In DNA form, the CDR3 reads TGTGCCAGCAGCGTAACGGCTAGCGATAGAGATACGCAGTATTTT.

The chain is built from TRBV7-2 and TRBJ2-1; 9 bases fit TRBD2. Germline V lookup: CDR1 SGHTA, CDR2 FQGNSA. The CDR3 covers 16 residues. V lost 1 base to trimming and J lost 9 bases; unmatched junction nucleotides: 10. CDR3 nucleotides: TGTGCCAGCAGCTTAGACGCTAGCGGGGCCCTCAGTGAGCAGTTCTTC. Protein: CASSLDASGALSEQFF.

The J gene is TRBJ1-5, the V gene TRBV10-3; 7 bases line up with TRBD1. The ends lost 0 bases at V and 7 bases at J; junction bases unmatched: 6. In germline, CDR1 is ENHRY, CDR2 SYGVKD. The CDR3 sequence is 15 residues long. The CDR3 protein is CAISESRQGGQPQHF. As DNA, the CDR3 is TGTGCCATCAGTGAGTCCCGACAGGGTGGGCAGCCCCAGCATTTT.